These T cell receptor beta chains were read from a single sample in a study of shared clonotypes between healthy human individuals. Only in-frame clones appear in the TCRdb table, and some are missing; sequencing was by immunoSEQ multiplex PCR. This table holds some 1,600,000 clones, 98% found once. Sequenced material: naive CD4+ T cells sorted from blood. Receptor source: a man aged 25 to 45 in good health. Each CDR3 is given with its conserved first and last residue. A D gene is named only where the DNA matches it firmly. Clone sizes are given selectively: once, few, many, or a class where the clone is expanded.

TRBD1,TRBV19,-,TRBJ2-7,CASSVTGQESYEQYF,TGTGCCAGTAGTGTGACGGGACAGGAGAGCTACGAGCAGTACTTC
-,TRBV5-1,-,TRBJ1-1,CASSLFGNTEAFF,TGCGCCAGCAGCTTGTTCGGTAACACTGAAGCTTTCTTT
TRBD1,TRBV9,-,TRBJ2-5,CASSVELGQGASETQYF,TGTGCCAGCAGCGTGGAATTGGGACAGGGGGCATCGGAGACCCAGTACTTC
-,TRBV28,-,TRBJ2-1,CASSFPGDSYNEQFF,TGTGCCAGCAGTTTCCCGGGAGACTCCTACAATGAGCAGTTCTTC
-,TRBV5-4,-,TRBJ2-6,CASRVRGSGANVLTF,TGTGCCAGCAGAGTTAGGGGCTCTGGGGCCAACGTCCTGACTTTC
TRBD2,TRBV5-6,-,TRBJ2-5,CASTLRTSGTQTPVTQYF,TGTGCCAGCACCCTGAGAACTAGCGGTACGCAGACACCGGTGACCCAGTACTTC
-,TRBV7-8,-,TRBJ2-2,CASSLGVSTGELFF,TGTGCCAGCAGCCTAGGGGTTTCCACCGGGGAGCTGTTTTTT
TRBD1,TRBV7-2,once,TRBJ2-1,CASSPSLDRSSYNEQFF,TGTGCCAGCAGTCCGTCCCTGGACAGGAGCTCCTACAATGAGCAGTTCTTC
-,TRBV5-6,-,TRBJ1-1,CASSLVVNTEAFF,TGTGCCAGCAGCTTGGTGGTGAACACTGAAGCTTTCTTT
TRBD1,TRBV2,-,TRBJ1-4,CASKPGQGNEKLFF,TGTGCCAGCAAGCCGGGACAGGGTAATGAAAAACTGTTTTTT
-,TRBV18,-,TRBJ1-4,CASSPTAATNEKLFF,TGTGCCAGCTCACCAACAGCTGCAACTAATGAAAAACTGTTTTTT
-,TRBV29-1,once,TRBJ2-7,CSVLEGILEQYF,TGCAGCGTTTTAGAAGGGATCCTCGAGCAGTACTTC
-,TRBV7-8,-,TRBJ1-2,CASSLTDSENYGYTF,TGTGCCAGCAGCTTAACGGACAGTGAGAACTATGGCTACACCTTC
TRBD2,TRBV7-9,-,TRBJ2-1,CASSLVLSSGRARGEQFF,TGTGCCAGCAGCTTAGTCTTGTCTAGCGGGAGGGCCAGGGGTGAGCAGTTCTTC
-,TRBV28,-,TRBJ2-5,CASTPFSWVPKSQETQYF,TGTGCCAGCACCCCTTTTTCGTGGGTACCCAAGTCGCAAGAGACCCAGTACTTC
TRBD2,TRBV10-1,-,TRBJ2-2,CASSQGGTSGRSGELFF,TGCGCCAGCAGCCAAGGCGGGACTAGCGGGAGATCCGGGGAGCTGTTTTTT
-,TRBV5-1,-,TRBJ1-1,CASSALGDTEAFF,TGCGCCAGCAGTGCCCTGGGGGACACTGAAGCTTTCTTT
-,TRBV20-1,once,TRBJ2-1,CSASDSHEQFF,TGCAGTGCTTCGGACTCCCATGAGCAGTTCTTC
TRBD2,TRBV6-4,-,TRBJ2-1,CASSDSGLAGEGEQFF,TGTGCCAGCAGTGACTCAGGACTAGCGGGAGAGGGTGAGCAGTTCTTC
TRBD2,TRBV9,-,TRBJ2-1,CASSLRAGGSYNEQFF,TGTGCCAGCAGCCTAAGAGCGGGAGGTTCCTACAATGAGCAGTTCTTC
-,TRBV28,-,TRBJ1-1,CASSFTYEATDYTEAFF,TGTGCCAGCAGTTTTACCTATGAAGCGACAGACTACACTGAAGCTTTCTTT
-,TRBV5-1,-,TRBJ2-5,CASSPGTAETQYF,TGCGCCAGCAGCCCGGGGACGGCGGAGACCCAGTACTTC
TRBD2,TRBV29-1,-,TRBJ2-1,CSVFRLAAYNEQFF,TGCAGCGTTTTTCGGCTAGCGGCCTACAATGAGCAGTTCTTC
TRBD1,TRBV7-2,-,TRBJ2-7,CASSLTGASYEQYF,TGTGCCAGCAGCTTGACAGGGGCCTCCTACGAGCAGTACTTC
-,TRBV7-2,-,TRBJ2-7,CASSFSGYEQYF,TGTGCCAGCAGCTTTAGCGGCTACGAGCAGTACTTC
TRBD2,TRBV27,once,TRBJ2-7,CASSKLAGEFEQYF,TGTGCCAGCAGCAAACTAGCGGGGGAGTTCGAGCAGTACTTC
TRBD1,TRBV6-6,-,TRBJ1-6,CASSSRQGDNSPLHF,TGTGCCAGCAGTTCCAGACAGGGCGATAATTCACCCCTCCACTTT
-,TRBV14,-,TRBJ2-7,CASSQESTRVYEQYF,TGTGCCAGCAGCCAAGAGAGCACGAGAGTATACGAGCAGTACTTC
-,TRBV28,-,TRBJ2-1,CASSSAPATFYNEQFF,TGTGCCAGCAGTTCAGCTCCAGCCACATTTTACAATGAGCAGTTCTTC
-,TRBV27,-,TRBJ1-4,CASSLSWGPNEKLFF,TGTGCCAGCAGTTTATCGTGGGGACCCAATGAAAAACTGTTTTTT
-,TRBV15,-,TRBJ2-7,CATSENTGFASAPRKGEQYF,TGTGCCACCAGCGAAAACACAGGGTTTGCTAGCGCACCTCGGAAGGGGGAGCAGTACTTC
TRBD2,TRBV27,-,TRBJ2-7,CASSLAPPASGGRDEQYF,TGTGCCAGCAGTTTAGCCCCCCCGGCTAGCGGGGGGAGGGACGAGCAGTACTTC
-,TRBV14,-,TRBJ2-7,CASGFMDRGSYEQYF,TGTGCCAGCGGATTTATGGACAGAGGCTCCTACGAGCAGTACTTC
TRBD2,TRBV5-6,-,TRBJ2-2,CASSLRGLSGIF,TGTGCCAGCAGCTTGCGAGGGTTGAGCGGGATTTTT
-,TRBV18,-,TRBJ2-7,CASSPSTYEQYF,TGTGCCAGCTCACCCTCCACCTACGAGCAGTACTTC
TRBD2,TRBV2,once,TRBJ2-7,CASSGRDEQYF,TGTGCCAGCTCCGGGAGGGACGAGCAGTACTTC
-,TRBV5-4,-,TRBJ2-5,CASSLVPTQGETQYF,TGTGCCAGCAGCTTGGTGCCCACTCAAGGAGAGACCCAGTACTTC
-,TRBV2,-,TRBJ2-3,CASRGMGGDTQYF,TGTGCCAGCAGAGGGATGGGTGGGGATACGCAGTATTTT
TRBD2,TRBV28,-,TRBJ2-7,CASSLSRLAGYEQYF,TGTGCCAGCAGTTTGTCGAGACTAGCGGGGTACGAGCAGTACTTC
-,TRBV27,-,TRBJ1-3,CASSYSSGLSSGNTIYF,TGTGCCAGCAGCTACTCATCGGGCCTTAGCTCTGGAAACACCATATATTTT
-,TRBV7-2,-,TRBJ1-5,CASSLVSGAGSNQPQHF,TGTGCCAGCAGCTTAGTTTCAGGGGCAGGGAGCAATCAGCCCCAGCATTTT
TRBD2,TRBV28,-,TRBJ2-1,CASSNSGEYNEQFF,TGTGCCAGCAGTAATAGCGGGGAGTACAATGAGCAGTTCTTC
-,TRBV29-1,-,TRBJ2-5,CSVKQTSEAGLSRETQYF,TGCAGCGTTAAACAGACCTCTGAGGCGGGCCTCTCGAGGGAGACCCAGTACTTC
-,TRBV5-6,-,TRBJ2-7,CASSPIPQDPISYEQYF,TGTGCCAGCAGCCCCATCCCGCAGGACCCGATCTCCTACGAGCAGTACTTC
-,TRBV15,-,TRBJ2-1,CATSIGGTYNEQFF,TGTGCCACCAGCATAGGGGGAACCTACAATGAGCAGTTCTTC
-,TRBV29-1,-,TRBJ1-4,CSVGRKDEKLFF,TGCAGCGTTGGGAGGAAGGATGAAAAACTGTTTTTT
-,TRBV7-8,-,TRBJ2-7,CASSFIGQGHEQYF,TGTGCCAGCAGCTTTATCGGACAAGGGCATGAGCAGTACTTC
TRBD2,TRBV5-4,-,TRBJ2-1,CASSPEVAGIEQFF,TGTGCCAGCAGCCCGGAGGTAGCGGGAATTGAGCAGTTCTTC